The TCR beta chain described here comes from a study of blood T cell repertoires in COVID-19. Looking at the study overall: COVID-19 samples from acute and convalescent phases originated in the United States, Italy and Spain. Nucleic acid was either cDNA or gDNA, and it came from T cells, B-cell-depleted T cells, or PBMCs.

CDR1 and CDR2 (germline): SGHTA, FQGNSA. The CDR3 has 15 residues. J lost 3 bases, V lost 5 bases, and 8 bases had no gene match. As handled by the study authors: Researchers report that nucleated cell counts were estimated from reference gene primer amplification. Data came from immunoSEQ multiplex PCR; TCRdb stores just in-frame clones and leaves some out. V, J and clone size derive from that table, while D and trimming were established from the DNA sequence. The sample records roughly 230,000 clones, less than 90% being singletons. The chain employs TRBV7-2 and TRBJ2-7; 9 nucleotides match TRBD1. This TCR was sampled from a man between 65 and 79 years old with acute or convalescent COVID-19. The material sequenced was peripheral blood. The DNA of the CDR3 is TGTGCCAGCAGCCCGACCGGGACAGGGAACTACGAGCAGTACTTC. Its translation is CASSPTGTGNYEQYF.